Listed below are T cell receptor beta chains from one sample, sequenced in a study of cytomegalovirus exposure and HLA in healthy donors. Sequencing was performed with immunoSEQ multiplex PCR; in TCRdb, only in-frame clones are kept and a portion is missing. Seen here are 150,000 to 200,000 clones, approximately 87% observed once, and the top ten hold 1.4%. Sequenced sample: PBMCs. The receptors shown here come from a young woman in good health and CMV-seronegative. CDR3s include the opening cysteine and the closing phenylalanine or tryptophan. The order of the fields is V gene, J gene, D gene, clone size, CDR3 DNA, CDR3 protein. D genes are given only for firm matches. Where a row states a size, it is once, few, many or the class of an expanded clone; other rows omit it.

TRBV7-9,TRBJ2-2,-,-,TGTGCCAGCAGCACACGCGGAGGTACCGGGGAGCTGTTTTTT,CASSTRGGTGELFF
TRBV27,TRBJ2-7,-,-,TGTGCCAGCAGTTTAAGAAGCGGCTCCTACGAGCAGTACTTC,CASSLRSGSYEQYF
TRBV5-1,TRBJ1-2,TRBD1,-,TGCGCCAGCAGCTTGGCTTTTGGGACAGGGGGCGATGGCTACACCTTC,CASSLAFGTGGDGYTF
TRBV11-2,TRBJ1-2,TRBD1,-,TGTGCCAGCAGCTTCGTAGGGGGCCCTGGCTACACCTTC,CASSFVGGPGYTF
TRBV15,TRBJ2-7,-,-,TGTGCCACCTCCGGGCAGGGTGGCGAGCAGTACTTC,CATSGQGGEQYF
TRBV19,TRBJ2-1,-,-,TGTGCCAGTAGTATAGGGGACTTCAACAATGATGAGCAGTTCTTC,CASSIGDFNNDEQFF
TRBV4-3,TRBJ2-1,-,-,TGCGCCAGCAGCCAAGAGATCGCAGGGGACAATGAGCAGTTCTTC,CASSQEIAGDNEQFF
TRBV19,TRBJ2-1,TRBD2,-,TGTGCCAGTAGTATAGATGGGGGACTAGCGGGGGGGAGTGAGCAGTTCTTC,CASSIDGGLAGGSEQFF
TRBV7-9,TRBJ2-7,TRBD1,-,TGTGCCAGCAGCTTAGGCGACAGGGGGCTCGAAGAGCAGTACTTC,CASSLGDRGLEEQYF
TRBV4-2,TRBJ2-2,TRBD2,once,TGTGCCAGCAGCCCAGGACTAGCGGGGGGCCGCGGACCCGGGGAGCTGTTTTTT,CASSPGLAGGRGPGELFF
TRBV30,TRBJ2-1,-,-,TGTGCCTGGAGTAATGGCGGGGCAAGAAACAATGAGCAGTTCTTC,CAWSNGGARNNEQFF
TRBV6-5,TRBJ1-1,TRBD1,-,TGTGCCAGCAGGGGGACAGTTTCCATAGCTTTCTTT,CASRGTVSIAFF
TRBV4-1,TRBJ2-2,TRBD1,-,TGCGCCAGCAGCCACCGAACAGGGGTCGGCGGGGAGCTGTTTTTT,CASSHRTGVGGELFF
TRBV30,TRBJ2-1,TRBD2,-,TGTGCCTGGAGTGGGGCGGGACTAGCGGGGGGGCTTTACAATGAGCAGTTCTTC,CAWSGAGLAGGLYNEQFF
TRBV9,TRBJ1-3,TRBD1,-,TGTGCCAGCAGCGTATCCACAGGGGCGTCGGGAAACACCATATATTTT,CASSVSTGASGNTIYF
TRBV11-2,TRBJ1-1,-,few,TGTGCCAGCAGCTTAGATACCGGCGGGACTGAAGCTTTCTTT,CASSLDTGGTEAFF
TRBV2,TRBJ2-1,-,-,TGTGCCAGCAGTACAACGGGACTGAATGAGCAGTTCTTC,CASSTTGLNEQFF
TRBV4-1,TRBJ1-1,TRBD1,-,TGCGCCAGCAGCCAAGACCCAGGGGGAGAAACTGAAGCTTTCTTT,CASSQDPGGETEAFF
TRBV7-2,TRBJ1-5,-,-,TGTGCCAGCAGCTTAGCGCGGGGCTCTAATCAGCCCCAGCATTTT,CASSLARGSNQPQHF
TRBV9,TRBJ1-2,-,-,TGTGCCAGCAGCACGTCCAGGGTGATATCGATGGGCTACACCTTC,CASSTSRVISMGYTF
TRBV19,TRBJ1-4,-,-,TGTGCCAGTAGTATAAGTTCCCCCGCAGGGCCTAATGAAAAACTGTTTTTT,CASSISSPAGPNEKLFF
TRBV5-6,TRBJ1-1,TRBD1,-,TGTGCCAGCAGCCTACAGGGGGCAATAGGAGCTTTCTTT,CASSLQGAIGAFF